This T cell receptor beta chain stems from a study of Graves' ophthalmopathy and Graves' hyperthyroidism. This clonotype has at least ten counts. The authors amplified TCR beta CDR3 regions, and they did so from RNA transcripts for repertoire sequencing. HTBI primers were used in a first-round RT-PCR, which preceded a second-round multiplex PCR. TCRdb called the multiplex PCR reads again in MiXCR, with one record for every CDR3 protein. The sample gives 300,000 or so distinct CDR3 sequences, 17% of which show up once; around an eighth is in the top ten. Germline V gene lookup returns CDR1 SQVTM and CDR2 ANQGSEA. This CDR3 comprises 13 residues. V lost 3 bases, J lost 6 bases, and 3 bases stayed unmatched.

The gene calls are TRBV29-1 and TRBJ2-2; 8 nucleotides line up with TRBD1. The sample comprised peripheral blood. This TCR was sampled from an adult man with Graves' ophthalmopathy. For the CDR3, the DNA is TGCAGCGTTGAGGCAGGGGGCCCCGGGGAGCTGTTTTTT. Protein product: CSVEAGGPGELFF.